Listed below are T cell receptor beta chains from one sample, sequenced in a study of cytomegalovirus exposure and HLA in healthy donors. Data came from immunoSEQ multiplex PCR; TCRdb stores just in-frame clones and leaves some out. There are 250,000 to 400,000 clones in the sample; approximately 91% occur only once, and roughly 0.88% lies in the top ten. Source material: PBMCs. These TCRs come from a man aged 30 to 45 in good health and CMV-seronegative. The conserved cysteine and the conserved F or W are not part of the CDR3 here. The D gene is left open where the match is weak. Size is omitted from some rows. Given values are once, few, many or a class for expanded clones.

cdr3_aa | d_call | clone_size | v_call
ASSIAGGSYNEQF | TRBD2 | once | TRBV19
ASRVTGALNQPQH | . | . | TRBV10-2
ASTTSGGYSSYEQY | TRBD2 | . | TRBV5-8
ASSSRFSGPYEQY | . | . | TRBV7-8
ASSPGGGNTEAF | . | . | TRBV5-1
AASRGVNSPLH | . | . | TRBV27
ATHNVGGTGNQPQH | TRBD1 | . | TRBV19
ASSLEGVNEQF | . | once | TRBV7-2
ASTSPGNSNQPQH | . | once | TRBV6-6
ASSLGQGMSQY | TRBD1 | once | TRBV5-1
ATSLDRDRGFTEAF | TRBD1 | . | TRBV15